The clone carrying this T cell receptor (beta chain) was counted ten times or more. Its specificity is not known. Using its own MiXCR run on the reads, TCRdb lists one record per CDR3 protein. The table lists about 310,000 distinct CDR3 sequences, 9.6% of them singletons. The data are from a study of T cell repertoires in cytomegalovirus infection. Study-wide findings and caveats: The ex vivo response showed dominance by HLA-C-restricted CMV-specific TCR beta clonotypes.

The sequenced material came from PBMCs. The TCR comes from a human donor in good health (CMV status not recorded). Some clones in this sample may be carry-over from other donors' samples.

The CDR3 loop is CASSVRSGAGTNEQFF. The CDR3 coding sequence is TGTGCCAGCAGTGTACGTTCAGGGGCCGGCACGAATGAGCAGTTCTTC. The chain is built from TRBV27 and TRBJ2-1, with D possibly matching TRBD1 (6 bases). The CDR3 spans 16 residues. In germline, CDR1 is MNHEY, CDR2 SMNVEV (reference sequence). V was trimmed by 5 bases and J by 7 bases, leaving 21 bases between them.